What follows is one T cell receptor (beta chain) and its context. There is no known antigen for this receptor. From a lookup of the germline V gene, CDR1 and CDR2 are SQVTM and ANQGSEA. The CDR3 goes from the cysteine to the phenylalanine over 13 residues. No nucleotide data were recorded. HCMV serostatus was determined by detecting HCMV-specific IgG in serum with a commercial ELISA kit. Peripheral blood mononuclear cells were isolated from blood by Ficoll density gradient centrifugation. The sample originates from a study of T cells expressing NK-cell markers (TCRdb year 2020). A note on the overall study: Three sorted T-cell subsets (CD3+CD56+NKG2C+, CD3+CD56+NKG2C- and CD3+CD56-NKG2C+) from several donors had their TCR beta-chain repertoires profiled. The study sequenced eight donors, all healthy volunteers chosen at random: three men and five women. The libraries were sequenced on Illumina HiSeq 2000/2500, MiSeq or NextSeq, producing 2 x 150 bp reads. Seven of the eight sequenced donors were HCMV-seropositive and one was HCMV-seronegative.

Paper-wide results and their limitations: For roughly six donors, the dominant CD3+CD56+NKG2C+ clonotypes were among the top 10 CD8+ clonotypes and accounted for roughly 1.0-8% of CD8+ T cells. Those dominant clonotypes were again the most abundant among CD3+CD56-NKG2C+ cells in a few donors, at roughly 25-60.1%. It remained unclear whether the expanded NKG2C-expressing T cell clones were specific for HCMV antigens.

The run used an Illumina HiSeq 2000. The TCR beta cDNA libraries were made using 5'RACE template switching, a step that added both a universal primer site and unique molecular identifiers. cDNA synthesis was primed from the TCR beta constant segment and was followed by two successive PCR amplification steps. As for how the authors treated the data: MIGEC handled demultiplexing of the reads and grouping by UMI, while MiTCR was used to assemble and quantify clonotypes. To exclude erroneous sequences, only TCR cDNA sequences supported by at least two reads were retained. Downstream repertoire analysis used the tcR package, and clonotypes were matched across fractions by CDR3 nucleotide sequence plus V segment. VDJmatch was used to annotate antigen specificity against VDJdb, with one amino acid substitution allowed in CDR3. One entry per CDR3 protein sequence results from the TCRdb reprocessing of the reads, with DNA left out. The V and J calls here are based on TCRdb, not the publication. The table for this sample lists fewer than 300,000 distinct CDR3 sequences. The ten most abundant clones make up roughly 4.2% of the sample.

The clonotype comes from a woman aged 18-69 years in good health. Material: blood T cells: a sorted CD56 or NKG2C T cell subset, CD4+ or CD8+ T cells, or bulk PBMC T cells (not recorded which). The chain was built from TRBV29-1 and TRBJ2-5; with no DNA, the TCRdb D assignment of TRBD2 cannot be verified. The CDR3 sequence is CSVGGRAMETQYF.